A single sample gave rise to the 13 T cell receptor beta chains below, sequenced in a study of T cell responses to AZD1222 COVID-19 vaccine. TCRdb keeps only in-frame clones here, not all; method: immunoSEQ multiplex PCR. The sample lists some 130,000 clones; about 93% were seen once. The starting material was peripheral blood, obtained on day 0 of AZD1222 vaccination. These TCRs come from an adult in good health.

The V gene is TRBV9, the J gene TRBJ2-1; D is ambiguous. The V and J ends lost 0 bases and 9 bases respectively, with 10 bases between them. Germline values: CDR1 SGDLS, CDR2 YYNGEE. This CDR3 comprises 13 residues. The CDR3 region has the DNA TGTGCCAGCAGCGTAGTCTTCGGTGGTGAGCAGTTCTTC. It is translated as CASSVVFGGEQFF.

The rearrangement links TRBV18 to TRBJ2-1; D is uncertain. Germline V gene lookup returns CDR1 KGHSH and CDR2 LQKENI. This CDR3 has 16 amino acids. The germline V and J ends were trimmed by 0 bases and 0 bases, with 9 bases remaining between them. The CDR3 is CASSPPAGLSYNEQFF. DNA for the CDR3: TGTGCCAGCTCACCACCAGCAGGTCTCTCCTACAATGAGCAGTTCTTC.

This clone has more than one count but fewer than ten. V and J are TRBV9 and TRBJ2-7; D is possibly TRBD2 (6 bases). Trimming cost V 3 bases and J 3 bases, with 19 bases left between them. This CDR3 has 16 residues. The germline gives CDR1 SGDLS, CDR2 YYNGEE. The CDR3 DNA is TGTGCCAGCAGCGGTTACGGGGGAGAGGGGTACTACGAGCAGTACTTC. As protein: CASSGYGGEGYYEQYF. Full variable domain (missing parts from reference TRBV9 and TRBJ2-7): DSGVTQTPKHLITATGQRVTLRCSPRSGDLSVYWYQQSLDQGLQFLIQYYNGEERAKGNILERFSAQQFPDLHSELNLSSLELGDSALYFCASSGYGGEGYYEQYFGPGTRLTVT.

The CDR3 here is CASSLDLGKTYNSPLHF. The CDR3 region has the DNA TGCGCCAGCAGCTTGGATCTAGGGAAAACCTATAATTCACCCCTCCACTTT. The chain employs TRBV5-1 and TRBJ1-6; unclear D gene. CDR3 length equals 17 residues. Trimming removed 0 bases at V and 2 bases at J, with 12 bases between. CDR1 SGHRS and CDR2 YFSETQ come from the germline V gene.

CDR3 protein: CASSLGAHSYNSPLHF. For the CDR3, the DNA is TGTGCCAGCAGCTTAGGTGCCCACTCCTATAATTCACCCCTCCACTTT. The chain recombines TRBV7-8 with TRBJ1-6, with D hard to call. The CDR3 length is 16 residues. V was cut by 1 base and J by 0 bases, with 7 bases left in between. CDR1 is SGHVS and CDR2 is FQNEAQ in the germline V gene. The complete variable domain, with remaining parts taken from reference TRBV7-8 and TRBJ1-6, reads GAGVSQSPRYKVAKRGQDVALRCDPISGHVSLFWYQQALGQGPEFLTYFQNEAQLDKSGLPSDRFFAERPEGSVSTLKIQRTQQEDSAVYLCASSLGAHSYNSPLHFGNGTRLTVT.

The gene calls are TRBV24-1 and TRBJ2-1, with 7 positions matching TRBD2. The CDR3 is 15 residues long. Germline assignment: CDR1 KGHDR and CDR2 SFDVKD. With 5 bases clipped from V and 7 bases from J, the junction kept 10 bases outside the gene matches. CDR3 sequence: CATSAGGGPRNEQFF. DNA for the CDR3: TGTGCCACCAGTGCTGGGGGGGGACCCAGGAATGAGCAGTTCTTC.

The chain links TRBV7-2 to TRBJ2-3, with 10 nucleotides matching TRBD2. This CDR3 region has 19 residues. Germline CDR1 SGHTA, CDR2 FQGNSA. V lost 0 bases, J lost 0 bases, and 9 bases stayed unmatched. Here the CDR3 reads CASSLAGGGSGRSTDTQYF. CDR3 nucleotides: TGTGCCAGCAGCTTAGCAGGCGGGGGTAGCGGGAGGAGCACAGATACGCAGTATTTT. The full variable domain, with the rest looked up from reference TRBV7-2 and TRBJ2-3, is GAGVSQSPSNKVTEKGKDVELRCDPISGHTALYWYRQSLGQGLEFLIYFQGNSAPDKSGLPSDRFSAERTGGSVSTLTIQRTQQEDSAVYLCASSLAGGGSGRSTDTQYFGPGTRLTVL.

The chain combines TRBV4-1 with TRBJ2-1, with D possibly TRBD2 on 6 matching bases. Germline V CDR1 and CDR2: MGHRA, YSYEKL. V was shortened by 7 bases and J by 1 base, with 14 bases between the two germline ends. This CDR3 is built from 15 residues. The CDR3 nucleotides read TGCGCCAGCACCCTTACTAGCTCATCCTACAATGAGCAGTTCTTC. It specifies CASTLTSSSYNEQFF.

This chain links TRBV7-2 with TRBJ1-1; maybe TRBD1 (6 bases). The CDR3 loop spans 15 amino acids. V gave up 1 base and J gave up 3 bases, with 12 bases separating them. Per the germline V gene, CDR1 is SGHTA and CDR2 is FQGNSA. CDR3 DNA: TGTGCCAGCAGCTTAGAGCCAGGGACACACACTGAAGCTTTCTTT. Translated, it gives CASSLEPGTHTEAFF.

V is TRBV14 and J is TRBJ2-3; 7 bases line up with TRBD2. CDR1 is SGHDN, CDR2 FVKESK, per germline. With V trimmed by 2 bases and J by 0 bases, 5 bases remained unmatched. The CDR3 runs to 16 residues. The CDR3: CASSQQLAPSTDTQYF. CDR3 bases: TGTGCCAGCAGCCAACAACTAGCGCCTAGCACAGATACGCAGTATTTT.

The chain recombines TRBV7-2 with TRBJ1-5; no clear D gene. Germline CDR1 SGHTA, CDR2 FQGNSA. This CDR3 is 13 amino acids long. Trimming cost V 10 bases and J 1 base, with 11 bases left between them. This CDR3 reads CATTDRSNQPQHF. CDR3 nucleotide sequence: TGTGCCACCACCGATCGGAGCAATCAGCCCCAGCATTTT.

The chain employs TRBV15 and TRBJ1-1; D is perhaps TRBD1 (5 bases). Per germline, CDR1 LNHNV and CDR2 YYDKDF (reference sequence). V lost 0 bases to trimming and J lost 5 bases, with 13 bases between them. This CDR3 is 15 amino acids long. CDR3 nucleotide sequence: TGTGCCACCAGCAGAGATCAAATGGGGCGAACTGAAGCTTTCTTT. This gives the protein CATSRDQMGRTEAFF.

This clone has at least ten counts. V is TRBV5-1 and J is TRBJ1-5; D is perhaps TRBD1 (5 bases). Germline-derived CDR1 and CDR2 are SGHRS and YFSETQ. V was shortened by 5 bases and J by 5 bases, with 11 bases between the two germline ends. CDR3 length: 13 residues. CDR3 coding DNA: TGCGCCAGCAGATCGGACACCGATCAGCCCCAGCATTTT. This translates into CASRSDTDQPQHF.